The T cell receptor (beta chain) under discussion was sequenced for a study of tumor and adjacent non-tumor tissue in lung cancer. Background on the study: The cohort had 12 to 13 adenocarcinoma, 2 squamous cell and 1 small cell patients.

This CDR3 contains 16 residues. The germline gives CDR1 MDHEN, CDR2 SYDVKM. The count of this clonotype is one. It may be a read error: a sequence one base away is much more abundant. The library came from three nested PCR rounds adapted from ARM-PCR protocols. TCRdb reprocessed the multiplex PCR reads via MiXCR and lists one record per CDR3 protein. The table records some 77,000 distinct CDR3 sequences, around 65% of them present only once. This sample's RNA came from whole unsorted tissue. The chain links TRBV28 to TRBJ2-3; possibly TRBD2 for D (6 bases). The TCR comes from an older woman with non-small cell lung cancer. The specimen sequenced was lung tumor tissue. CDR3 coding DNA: TGTGCCATCAGTACGTCGGTGGGGGGTGGCACAGATACGCAGTATTTT. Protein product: CAISTSVGGGTDTQYF.